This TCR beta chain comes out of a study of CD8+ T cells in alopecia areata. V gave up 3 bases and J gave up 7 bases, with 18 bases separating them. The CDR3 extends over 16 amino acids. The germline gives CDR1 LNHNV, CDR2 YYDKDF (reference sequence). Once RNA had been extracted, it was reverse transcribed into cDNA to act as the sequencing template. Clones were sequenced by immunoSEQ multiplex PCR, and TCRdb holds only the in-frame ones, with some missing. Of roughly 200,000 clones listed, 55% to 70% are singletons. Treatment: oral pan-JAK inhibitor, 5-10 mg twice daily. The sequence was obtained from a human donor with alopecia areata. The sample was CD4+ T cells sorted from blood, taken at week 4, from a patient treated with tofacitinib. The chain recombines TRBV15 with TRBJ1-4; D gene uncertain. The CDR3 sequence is CATSRDRAGRGEKLFF. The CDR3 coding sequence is TGTGCCACCAGCAGGGACCGCGCCGGGAGAGGTGAAAAACTGTTTTTT.